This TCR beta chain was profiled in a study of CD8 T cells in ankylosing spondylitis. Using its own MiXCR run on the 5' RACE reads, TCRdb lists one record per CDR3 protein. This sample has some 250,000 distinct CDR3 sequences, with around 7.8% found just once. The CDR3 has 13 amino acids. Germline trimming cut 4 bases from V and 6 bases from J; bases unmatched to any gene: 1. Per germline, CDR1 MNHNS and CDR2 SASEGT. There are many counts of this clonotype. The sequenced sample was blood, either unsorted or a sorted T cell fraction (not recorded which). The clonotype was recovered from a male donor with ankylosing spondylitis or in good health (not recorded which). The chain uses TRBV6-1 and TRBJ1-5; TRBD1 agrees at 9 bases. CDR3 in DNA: TGTGCCAGCAGTGGGGACAGGGCTCAGCCCCAGCATTTT. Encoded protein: CASSGDRAQPQHF.